What follows are 21 T cell receptor beta chains derived from one specimen sequenced in a study of blood T cell repertoires in COVID-19. Sequencing used immunoSEQ multiplex PCR; TCRdb keeps in-frame clones, though not all of them. Of 310,000 or so clones in the sample, around nine tenths are singletons; the top ten hold 1%. Input material: peripheral blood. The receptors were sampled from a man over 45 with active or convalescent COVID-19.

This clone was found many times. The gene calls are TRBV7-9 and TRBJ1-2, with D hard to call. This CDR3 is 14 amino acids long. Germline-derived CDR1 and CDR2 are SEHNR and FQNEAQ (reference sequence). V lost 0 bases to trimming and J lost 3 bases, with 8 bases between them. In DNA form, the CDR3 reads TGTGCCAGCAGCTTAGCGCTAACGGACTATGGCTACACCTTC. It codes for CASSLALTDYGYTF.

The chain combines TRBV4-3 with TRBJ2-3; no definite D call. The CDR3 is 12 amino acids. Germline values: CDR1 LGHNA, CDR2 YSLEER. Trimming left V 5 bases short and J 3 bases short, with 6 bases between. CDR3 nucleotide sequence: TGCGCCAGCAGCACCAGTACAGATACGCAGTATTTT. Translation gives CASSTSTDTQYF.

V and J are TRBV29-1 and TRBJ2-2; no clear D. Germline loops: CDR1 SQVTM, CDR2 ANQGSEA. The V and J ends lost 5 bases and 2 bases respectively, with 9 bases between them. CDR3 length equals 13 residues. The CDR3 DNA sequence: TGCAGCGTTTTGGGCCTTAACACCGGGGAGCTGTTTTTT. Translated, it gives CSVLGLNTGELFF.

This clone was picked up a small number of times. The CDR3 DNA reads as TGCGCCAGCAGCCAAGACCCCCAGGATGAAAAACTGTTTTTT. Protein: CASSQDPQDEKLFF. This sequence joins TRBV4-1 and TRBJ1-4; D not certain. CDR3 size: 14 residues. V was pared by 0 bases and J by 6 bases, with 8 bases between. Germline assignment: CDR1 MGHRA and CDR2 YSYEKL.

V gene TRBV5-1 combines with J gene TRBJ2-7, with 8 bases aligning to TRBD1. The CDR3 is 14 residues long. Losses at the gene ends were 4 bases for V and 2 bases for J; bases not matched to a gene: 5. Germline V gives CDR1 SGHRS, CDR2 YFSETQ. For the CDR3, the DNA is TGCGCCAGCAGCGGGGGGACAGGCGCCTACGAGCAGTACTTC. This gives the protein CASSGGTGAYEQYF. Drawing the rest from reference TRBV5-1 and TRBJ2-7, the complete variable domain is KAGVTQTPRYLIKTRGQQVTLSCSPISGHRSVSWYQQTPGQGLQFLFEYFSETQRNKGNFPGRFSGRQFSNSRSEMNVSTLELGDSALYLCASSGGTGAYEQYFGPGTRLTVT.

The chain joins TRBV19 to TRBJ1-2; D call uncertain. The CDR3 totals 12 residues. The germline V gene encodes CDR1 LNHDA and CDR2 SQIVND (reference sequence). Trimming removed 8 bases from V and 7 bases from J, with 14 bases in between. The CDR3 region is CASFYTGGGYTF. In DNA form, the CDR3 reads TGTGCCAGTTTCTATACGGGTGGTGGCTACACCTTC.

The genes are TRBV7-2 and TRBJ1-1, with D possibly TRBD1 on 5 matching bases. V lost 2 bases to trimming and J lost 10 bases, with 20 bases between them. This CDR3 spans 15 amino acids. Germline assignment: CDR1 SGHTA and CDR2 FQGNSA. The CDR3 region has the DNA TGTGCCAGCAGCTTATGGGGGGGTGGCTTGGCAGGAGCTTTCTTT. It codes for CASSLWGGGLAGAFF.

The rearrangement uses TRBV7-6 and TRBJ2-3, with TRBD1 identical over 9 bases. The trim removed 0 bases at V and 3 bases at J, leaving 7 bases unmatched. The CDR3 sequence is 17 residues long. CDR1 and CDR2 from the germline V gene are SGHVS and FNYEAQ. Here the CDR3 DNA reads TGTGCCAGCAGCTTAGCCCACACAGGGGGCCAGACAGATACGCAGTATTTT. Translating it yields CASSLAHTGGQTDTQYF. Full variable domain (missing parts from reference TRBV7-6 and TRBJ2-3): GAGVSQSPRYKVTKRGQDVALRCDPISGHVSLYWYRQALGQGPEFLTYFNYEAQQDKSGLPNDRFSAERPEGSISTLTIQRTEQRDSAMYRCASSLAHTGGQTDTQYFGPGTRLTVL.

DNA for the CDR3: TGTGCCAGCAGTTCCTCCTACCGGGTTGGGACAGGGGCCTACGAGCAGTACTTC. Protein sequence: CASSSSYRVGTGAYEQYF. The chain joins TRBV6-2 or TRBV6-3 to TRBJ2-7, with 10 bases aligning to TRBD1. The CDR3 is made up of 18 amino acids. Trimming took 4 bases from V and 2 from J; bases not matched to a gene: 14. Per germline, CDR1 MNHEY and CDR2 SVGEGT.

The CDR3 DNA is TGCAGCGTTGGTTTTGGACAGGGCCTCTATGGCTACACCTTC. Its protein product is CSVGFGQGLYGYTF. This chain connects TRBV29-1 to TRBJ1-2, with 8 bases fitting TRBD1. There are 14 residues in the CDR3. CDR1 SQVTM and CDR2 ANQGSEA come from the germline V gene. V was pared by 4 bases and J by 4 bases, with 8 bases of the junction left unmatched.

The CDR3 DNA reads as TGTGCCACCAGCCAGACAGGGGGCTTCAATCAGCCCCAGCATTTT. It is translated as CATSQTGGFNQPQHF. The J gene is TRBJ1-5, the V gene TRBV24-1; 10 nucleotides match TRBD1. Germline assignment: CDR1 KGHDR and CDR2 SFDVKD. The CDR3 consists of 15 residues. Trimming at V came to 7 bases and at J to 3 bases, leaving 5 bases not matched to a gene.

The V gene is TRBV6-2 or TRBV6-3, the J gene TRBJ2-1; 7 positions match TRBD2. Unmatched junction bases numbered 5, after V lost 3 bases and J lost 6 bases. The CDR3 totals 14 residues. Germline V gene sequence: CDR1 MNHEY, CDR2 SVGEGT. This CDR3 is CASSYGGGINEQFF. CDR3 coding DNA: TGTGCCAGCAGTTATGGGGGAGGGATCAATGAGCAGTTCTTC.

The chain joins TRBV19 to TRBJ1-5, with 8 bases fitting TRBD1. Germline V gene lookup returns CDR1 LNHDA and CDR2 SQIVND (reference sequence). This CDR3 is 14 amino acids long. After removal of 6 bases from V and 6 bases from J, the junction contained 7 bases not matched to a gene. The CDR3: CASRTDRGGQPQHF. CDR3 nucleotides: TGTGCCAGTAGGACCGACAGGGGAGGTCAGCCCCAGCATTTT.

CDR3 coding DNA: TGTGCCAGCAGCTTGGCTGGCAGGGAAGGTGGCTACACCTTC. This sequence encodes CASSLAGREGGYTF. The chain uses TRBV5-4 and TRBJ1-2; the D gene is possibly TRBD1 (5 bases). CDR1 is SGHNT and CDR2 is YYREEE in the germline V gene (reference sequence). Trimming pared 0 bases from V and 7 bases from J, leaving 13 bases between. The CDR3 extends over 14 amino acids.

V gene TRBV7-9 combines with J gene TRBJ1-1, with 7 nucleotides matching TRBD1. In germline, CDR1 is SEHNR, CDR2 FQNEAQ (reference sequence). The length of the CDR3 is 13 residues. V lost 6 bases and J lost 11; bases outside the gene matches: 12. CDR3 DNA sequence: TGTGCCAGCAGGAAGGGGGACAGCGAACGGGCTTTCTTT. It translates to CASRKGDSERAFF.

In this sample, this clone turned up once. The gene calls are TRBV15 and TRBJ2-7; 7 nucleotides match TRBD1. Unmatched junction bases numbered 7, after V lost 1 base and J lost 1 base. The germline V gene has CDR1 LNHNV and CDR2 YYDKDF (reference sequence). The CDR3 covers 16 residues. In nucleotides, the CDR3 is TGTGCCACCAGCAGAGGGCACAGGGGTAAGTCCTACGAGCAGTACTTC. Its protein is CATSRGHRGKSYEQYF.

This clone was counted once. The rearrangement joins TRBV10-3 to TRBJ2-3, with TRBD2 matching over 14 bases. This CDR3 has 16 residues. Germline assignment: CDR1 ENHRY and CDR2 SYGVKD. Unmatched junction bases numbered 3, after V lost 6 bases and J lost 1 base. The DNA for the CDR3 is TGTGCCATCAGACCGGGACTAGCGGGGGGCACAGATACGCAGTATTTT. The encoded protein is CAIRPGLAGGTDTQYF.

The rearrangement uses TRBV2 and TRBJ2-3; 8 bases are shared with TRBD1. Germline-derived CDR1 and CDR2 are SNHLY and FYNNEI. The CDR3 sequence is 14 residues long. With V trimmed by 6 bases and J by 1 base, 3 bases remained unmatched. CDR3 in amino acids: CASSKDRGTDTQYF. CDR3 nucleotide sequence: TGTGCCAGCAGCAAGGACAGGGGCACAGATACGCAGTATTTT.

A remark on this clone: Other nucleotide sequences from this sample produce the same CDR3. The V gene is TRBV7-2, the J gene TRBJ2-5; D is uncertain. V lost 4 bases and J 7 bases, leaving 7 bases between the germline ends. The germline gives CDR1 SGHTA, CDR2 FQGNSA. The CDR3 covers 11 residues. CDR3 coding DNA: TGTGCCAGCAGCTCAAGCGTGACCCAGTACTTC. Translating gives CASSSSVTQYF.

The genes are TRBV28 and TRBJ2-5; maybe TRBD2 (6 bases). CDR3 size: 14 residues. CDR1 is MDHEN and CDR2 is SYDVKM in the germline V gene. The V end lost 5 bases, the J end lost 2 bases, and 12 bases lay between the germline ends. CDR3 protein: CASSGTPRQETQYF. The CDR3 region has the DNA TGTGCCAGCAGTGGGACTCCGAGGCAAGAGACCCAGTACTTC.

The chain uses TRBV11-2 and TRBJ1-2, with 8 bases identical to TRBD1. The CDR3 has 16 residues. CDR1 is SGHAT and CDR2 is FQNNGV in the germline V gene. The junction had 8 bases not matched to a gene; V was cut back by 2 bases and J by 3 bases. CDR3 in amino acids: CASSLLRQGWDYGYTF. The CDR3 DNA follows: TGTGCCAGCAGCTTACTCCGACAGGGGTGGGACTATGGCTACACCTTC.